This TCR beta chain was sequenced in a study of T cell repertoires in cytomegalovirus infection (dated by TCRdb to between 2018 and 2020). As for the study more broadly: Because public TCR beta signatures pointed to carriage of CMV infection together with the matching HLA type, the HLA type of each donor mattered for the analysis. The paper as a whole reports these results and caveats: In both this cohort and an independent cohort of approximately 350 donors, the cumulative frequency of public TCR beta family members distinguished carriers of CMV infection plus the relevant HLA type. The ex vivo response was dominated by HLA-C-restricted CMV-specific TCR beta clonotypes, which also provided the single most frequent clonotype in two of eight donors.

Regarding this clonotype: The clone's antigen remains unknown. No clone much larger than this one lies a single base away; base qualities are absent.

The germline V gene (reference sequence) gives CDR1 as DFQATT and CDR2 as SNEGSKA. There are 13 amino acids in the CDR3, from cysteine to phenylalanine inclusive. Here the CDR3 DNA is all that survives: 39 bases in frame from base 1. Unmatched junction bases come to 1, with V trimmed by 2 bases and J by 3 bases. Data came from an Illumina HiSeq 1500. TCRdb itself trimmed the public reads at Q25 with fastp, ran MiXCR and retained productive beta chains. Under each unique CDR3 protein, matching rows form one entry showing the most common genes and DNA. The sample has approximately 500,000 distinct CDR3 sequences on record, about 30% of them singletons. The top ten clonotypes cover around 14% of the sample.

The specimen sequenced was PBMCs. The clonotype originates from a human donor in good health (CMV status not recorded). Some clones in this sample may be carry-over from other donors' samples. The receptor chain draws on TRBV20-1 and TRBJ2-5, with 9 junctional bases fitting TRBD2. The CDR3 protein: CSARLAGKETQYF. The nucleotide sequence is TGCAGTGCTAGACTAGCGGGGAAAGAGACCCAGTACTTC.